One sample yielded the 32 T cell receptor beta chains listed below, sequenced in a study of technical replicates of blood from a few donors. The table came from immunoSEQ multiplex PCR; TCRdb's copy has only in-frame clones and leaves some out. This sample yields some 77,000 clones, of which roughly 96% are seen a single time; 0.3% to 0.35% belongs to the top ten. Sequencing used T cells isolated from PBMCs. These receptors were taken from a human donor in good health.

The chain recombines TRBV6-1 with TRBJ1-3; D is possibly TRBD1 (5 bases). V shed 10 bases and J shed 0 bases, with 13 bases lying between them. Germline-derived CDR1 and CDR2 are MNHNS and SASEGT. The CDR3 is 14 residues long. The CDR3 is CATEQALSGNTIYF. The DNA of the CDR3 is TGTGCCACCGAACAGGCGCTCTCTGGAAACACCATATATTTT.

The chain is built from TRBV2 and TRBJ2-5, with a tentative D call TRBD2 (5 bases). The V gene's germline CDR1 is SNHLY and CDR2 FYNNEI. The CDR3 loop spans 14 amino acids. V lost 4 bases and J lost 0, with 9 bases in between. CDR3 region: CASSGERNQETQYF. DNA for the CDR3: TGTGCCAGCAGTGGTGAGCGGAACCAAGAGACCCAGTACTTC.

The CDR3, as DNA: TGTGCCAGCAGTTTCCGACAGGGTCCCTGGAATGAGCAGTTCTTC. Translating it yields CASSFRQGPWNEQFF. This sequence joins TRBV6-5 and TRBJ2-1; the match to TRBD1 covers 7 bases. Germline V gene lookup returns CDR1 MNHEY and CDR2 SVGAGI. V gave up 4 bases and J gave up 7 bases; unmatched junction bases: 10. The CDR3 is 15 amino acids.

V and J are TRBV7-9 and TRBJ2-5, with D possibly TRBD1 on 6 matching bases. The germline gives CDR1 SEHNR, CDR2 FQNEAQ (reference sequence). This CDR3 spans 13 amino acids. V lost 10 bases to trimming and J lost 4 bases, with 16 bases between them. The CDR3 coding sequence is TGTGCCACCAGTCCGGGGACAAGAGAGACCCAGTACTTC. Translating it yields CATSPGTRETQYF.

The V gene is TRBV19, the J gene TRBJ2-7; the D gene is possibly TRBD1 (6 bases). The germline gives CDR1 LNHDA, CDR2 SQIVND (reference sequence). This CDR3 is built from 14 residues. Deletions cut 8 bases from V and 2 bases from J, with 16 bases between. The CDR3 reads CASDSGTSTYEQYF. DNA for the CDR3: TGTGCCAGTGATTCCGGGACATCTACCTACGAGCAGTACTTC. Complete variable domain (other parts from reference TRBV19 and TRBJ2-7): DGGITQSPKYLFRKEGQNVTLSCEQNLNHDAMYWYRQDPGQGLRLIYYSQIVNDFQKGDIAEGYSVSREKKESFPLTVTSAQKNPTAFYLCASDSGTSTYEQYFGPGTRLTVT.

Turning to this clone: Other DNA sequences in the sample encode the same CDR3. This sequence joins TRBV5-1 and TRBJ2-1; D gene ambiguous. Germline loops: CDR1 SGHRS, CDR2 YFSETQ. This CDR3 has 12 residues. V dropped 0 bases and J dropped 4 bases, with 2 bases sitting between them. The CDR3 sequence is CASSLAYNEQFF. The DNA for the CDR3 is TGCGCCAGCAGCTTGGCTTACAATGAGCAGTTCTTC.

This sequence joins TRBV5-1 and TRBJ2-7, with D possibly matching TRBD2 (5 bases). The ends were cut back, 7 bases at V and 1 base at J, with 18 bases in the middle. Germline-derived CDR1 and CDR2 are SGHRS and YFSETQ. The CDR3 has 15 amino acids. The CDR3 DNA sequence: TGCGCCAGCGGCCAGGTGATTGGCGGGTCCTACGAGCAGTACTTC. It yields the protein CASGQVIGGSYEQYF.

The chain is built from TRBV5-6 and TRBJ2-1, with TRBD2 matching over 9 bases. The CDR3 has 16 amino acids. Germline V gives CDR1 SGHDT, CDR2 YYEEEE. V lost 4 bases, J lost 2 bases, and 7 bases stayed unmatched. The chain's CDR3 is CASSQTSGGPYNEQFF. In nucleotides, the CDR3 is TGTGCCAGCAGCCAGACTAGCGGAGGACCCTACAATGAGCAGTTCTTC.

The CDR3 DNA reads as TGCGCCAGCAGTGAAGCAGGGGGGCCCTATGGCTACACCTTC. The encoded protein is CASSEAGGPYGYTF. The chain combines TRBV10-2 with TRBJ1-2, with TRBD1 identical over 7 bases. J was trimmed by 4 bases and V by 3 bases; bases with no gene match: 5. CDR1 is WSHSY, CDR2 SAAADI, per germline. The CDR3 covers 14 residues.

This clone was seen once. Here the CDR3 reads CASSQEYGEGSEKLFF. Here the CDR3 DNA reads TGCGCCAGCAGCCAAGAATATGGAGAGGGCTCTGAAAAACTGTTTTTT. The gene calls are TRBV4-3 and TRBJ1-4; no reliable D call. This CDR3 contains 16 residues. Trimming left V 0 bases short and J 7 bases short, with 15 bases between. Germline V CDR1 and CDR2: LGHNA, YSLEER.

The rearrangement links TRBV5-6 to TRBJ2-2; 7 bases are a match to TRBD2. Germline CDR1 is SGHDT and CDR2 is YYEEEE. This CDR3 has 17 residues. Trimming removed 6 bases from V and 3 bases from J; junction bases left unmatched: 14. CDR3 sequence reads: CASNPSPAAGYTGELFF. DNA of the CDR3: TGTGCCAGCAACCCGTCCCCCGCAGCGGGATACACCGGGGAGCTGTTTTTT.

The V gene is TRBV5-1, the J gene TRBJ2-7; D might be TRBD2 (6 bases). Germline-derived CDR1 and CDR2 are SGHRS and YFSETQ. The CDR3 spans 14 residues. Trimming pared 2 bases from V and 2 bases from J, leaving 11 bases between. In DNA form, the CDR3 reads TGCGCCAGCAGCTTATCGGGGGTTCCCTACGAGCAGTACTTC. This gives the protein CASSLSGVPYEQYF.

This clone was detected only once. The J gene is TRBJ2-7, the V gene TRBV29-1; 8 bases line up with TRBD2. After removal of 4 bases from V and 7 bases from J, the junction contained 15 bases not matched to a gene. Germline CDR1 and CDR2: SQVTM and ANQGSEA. The CDR3 contains 15 residues. CDR3 amino acids: CSVVNVGAGGGEQYF. CDR3 coding DNA: TGCAGCGTTGTTAATGTTGGCGCGGGAGGAGGTGAGCAGTACTTC.

The genes are TRBV9 and TRBJ2-7; D might be TRBD1 (5 bases). The germline V gene encodes CDR1 SGDLS and CDR2 YYNGEE. This CDR3 comprises 14 residues. V was clipped by 0 bases and J by 3 bases, with 10 bases between them. CDR3 sequence reads: CASSVGQIDYEQYF. The CDR3 coding sequence is TGTGCCAGCAGCGTAGGACAGATAGACTACGAGCAGTACTTC.

This rearrangement joins TRBV4-1 to TRBJ2-1; 7 bases fit TRBD2. In germline, CDR1 is MGHRA, CDR2 YSYEKL. V lost 1 base and J lost 2; bases outside the gene matches: 8. The CDR3 contains 17 residues. The chain's CDR3 is CASSQAKAGRPYNEQFF. CDR3 DNA sequence: TGCGCCAGCAGCCAAGCGAAAGCGGGAAGACCCTACAATGAGCAGTTCTTC.

This clone has just one count. This sequence joins TRBV18 and TRBJ1-1, with unresolved D. Germline values: CDR1 KGHSH, CDR2 LQKENI. V gave up 2 bases and J gave up 0 bases, with 10 bases separating them. The CDR3 extends over 15 amino acids. The CDR3 nucleotides read TGTGCCAGCTCACCAGAGCGGGTGATGAACACTGAAGCTTTCTTT. Protein product: CASSPERVMNTEAFF.

The chain recombines TRBV30 with TRBJ2-7; 9 nucleotides line up with TRBD1. The CDR3 has 15 amino acids. Looked up from germline, CDR1 is GTSNPN and CDR2 is SVGIG (reference sequence). V was clipped by 0 bases and J by 2 bases; unmatched bases: 5. The CDR3 DNA follows: TGTGCCTGGAGTGTGTACACAGGGGGCCCCTACGAGCAGTACTTC. As protein: CAWSVYTGGPYEQYF.

There are a few counts of this clone. The rearrangement uses TRBV21-1 and TRBJ1-5. TRBV21-1 is an annotated pseudogene. The CDR3 totals 13 residues. The CDR3 bases are TGTGCCAGCCGCAGAGATAGCAATCAGCCCCAGCATTTT. Translating it yields CASRRDSNQPQHF.

The gene calls are TRBV7-8 and TRBJ2-1, with 9 bases aligning to TRBD1. V dropped 5 bases and J dropped 8; count of bases not matched to a gene: 13. CDR3 size: 16 residues. Germline CDR1 is SGHVS and CDR2 is FQNEAQ. CDR3 residues: CASSKPDRGAGDEQFF. CDR3 nucleotide sequence: TGTGCCAGCAGCAAGCCCGACAGGGGGGCAGGAGATGAGCAGTTCTTC. Variable domain in full (rest from reference TRBV7-8 and TRBJ2-1): GAGVSQSPRYKVAKRGQDVALRCDPISGHVSLFWYQQALGQGPEFLTYFQNEAQLDKSGLPSDRFFAERPEGSVSTLKIQRTQQEDSAVYLCASSKPDRGAGDEQFFGPGTRLTVL.

V and J are TRBV30 and TRBJ1-1; D perhaps matches TRBD1 (6 bases). The CDR3 loop spans 16 amino acids. Germline V CDR1 and CDR2: GTSNPN, SVGIG (reference sequence). V lost 3 bases, J lost 4 bases, and 21 bases lay in between. The CDR3 coding sequence is TGTGCCTGGAGGCCACCGGGACACTACGTTATCACTGAAGCTTTCTTT. Translating it yields CAWRPPGHYVITEAFF.

The chain couples TRBV5-4 to TRBJ1-1; D is unresolved. Trimming cost V 2 bases and J 6 bases, with 11 bases left between them. The V gene's germline CDR1 is SGHNT and CDR2 YYREEE (reference sequence). This CDR3 has 13 residues. The CDR3 DNA follows: TGTGCCAGCAGCTTCTCCAGGATTCCTGAAGCTTTCTTT. Amino acids: CASSFSRIPEAFF.

This chain uses TRBV7-6 with TRBJ1-2; TRBD1 is a possible D gene (6 bases). The germline CDR1 and CDR2 sequences are SGHVS and FNYEAQ. Deletions cut 1 base from V and 8 bases from J, with 14 bases between. This CDR3 region has 14 residues. CDR3 in DNA: TGTGCCAGCAGCTTAGGGGCAGGGGCCACCGGCTACACCTTC. Amino acids: CASSLGAGATGYTF.

V gene TRBV6-4 combines with J gene TRBJ1-2; 8 positions agree with TRBD1. With 2 bases clipped from V and 3 bases from J, the junction kept 2 bases outside the gene matches. The germline gives CDR1 MRHNA, CDR2 SNTAGT. The CDR3 has 14 residues. The CDR3 DNA reads as TGTGCCAGCAGTGACAGGACAGGGTACTATGGCTACACCTTC. This translates into CASSDRTGYYGYTF.

The gene calls are TRBV5-5 and TRBJ2-7, with D perhaps matching TRBD2 (5 bases). Trimming took 4 bases from V and 6 from J, leaving 17 bases between them. The CDR3 runs 14 residues. Germline V gives CDR1 SGHKS, CDR2 YYEKEE (reference sequence). The CDR3, as DNA: TGTGCCAGCAGCGCTTCCGGGGTAGGCGGCGAGCAGTACTTC. This translates into CASSASGVGGEQYF.

The chain links TRBV29-1 to TRBJ2-7; a possible D gene is TRBD2 (6 bases). This CDR3 spans 13 amino acids. The germline V and J ends were trimmed by 4 bases and 2 bases, with 12 bases remaining between them. CDR1 is SQVTM, CDR2 ANQGSEA, per germline. The chain's CDR3 is CSVGGRPTYEQYF. The CDR3 DNA reads as TGCAGCGTTGGTGGGAGGCCTACCTACGAGCAGTACTTC.

V and J are TRBV6-6 and TRBJ2-3; a weak D match, TRBD2 (5 bases). Germline CDR1 reads MNHNY; CDR2 reads SVGAGI (reference sequence). Trimming stripped 6 bases from V and 6 bases from J, with 7 bases between. This CDR3 contains 11 residues. The CDR3, as DNA: TGTGCCAGCAGGCGGAGGGATACGCAGTATTTT. Residues: CASRRRDTQYF.

The chain joins TRBV7-2 to TRBJ1-5; D unclear. The CDR3 is 14 residues long. Germline CDR1 and CDR2: SGHTA and FQGNSA. Trimming cost V 1 base and J 7 bases, with 11 bases left between them. CDR3 sequence: CASSLVEGGQPQHF. The CDR3 DNA is TGTGCCAGCAGCTTAGTGGAGGGAGGGCAGCCCCAGCATTTT.

The chain has TRBV18 and TRBJ1-2, with a tentative D call TRBD1 (5 bases). The CDR3 has 11 residues. With 6 bases removed from V and 6 bases from J, the gap between germline ends came to 8 bases. Looked up from germline, CDR1 is KGHSH and CDR2 is LQKENI. The CDR3 protein is CASSPGDGYTF. The CDR3 bases are TGTGCCAGCTCGCCGGGGGATGGCTACACCTTC. The variable domain in full, with the rest retrieved from reference TRBV18 and TRBJ1-2, is NAGVMQNPRHLVRRRGQEARLRCSPMKGHSHVYWYRQLPEEGLKFMVYLQKENIIDESGMPKERFSAEFPKEGPSILRIQQVVRGDSAAYFCASSPGDGYTFGSGTRLTVV.

The DNA for the CDR3 is TGTGCCAGCAGTGGCTTAGCGGGGGCCCGGGAGACCCAGTACTTC. This sequence encodes CASSGLAGARETQYF. The chain links TRBV2 to TRBJ2-5; 9 bases are shared with TRBD2. The CDR3 totals 15 residues. Germline V gives CDR1 SNHLY, CDR2 FYNNEI. With V trimmed by 4 bases and J by 5 bases, 8 bases remained unmatched.

The J gene is TRBJ2-7, the V gene TRBV4-2; weak D call: TRBD2 (5 bases). The ends were cut back, 4 bases at V and 0 bases at J, with 13 bases in the middle. This CDR3 region has 15 residues. CDR1 and CDR2 from the germline V gene are LGHNA and YNFKEQ. The CDR3 loop is CASSPSRVLSYEQYF. The CDR3 DNA reads TGTGCCAGCAGCCCCTCGAGGGTTCTCTCCTACGAGCAGTACTTC.

A few counts support this clone. J is TRBJ2-7 and V is TRBV19; D possibly corresponds to TRBD1 (6 bases). V lost 4 bases, J lost 5 bases, and 18 bases lay in between. The CDR3 has 15 residues. Per germline, CDR1 LNHDA and CDR2 SQIVND (reference sequence). CDR3 region: CASSRSTGQQHEQYF. The CDR3 DNA follows: TGTGCCAGTAGTAGGTCAACAGGGCAACAACACGAGCAGTACTTC.

V is TRBV5-4 and J is TRBJ2-7; 8 bases are a match to TRBD1. J was trimmed by 4 bases and V by 4 bases; bases with no gene match: 4. Germline CDR1 reads SGHNT; CDR2 reads YYREEE (reference sequence). CDR3 length: 13 amino acids. CDR3 bases: TGTGCCAGCAGCGCAGGGGGCTCGTACGAGCAGTACTTC. Residues: CASSAGGSYEQYF.